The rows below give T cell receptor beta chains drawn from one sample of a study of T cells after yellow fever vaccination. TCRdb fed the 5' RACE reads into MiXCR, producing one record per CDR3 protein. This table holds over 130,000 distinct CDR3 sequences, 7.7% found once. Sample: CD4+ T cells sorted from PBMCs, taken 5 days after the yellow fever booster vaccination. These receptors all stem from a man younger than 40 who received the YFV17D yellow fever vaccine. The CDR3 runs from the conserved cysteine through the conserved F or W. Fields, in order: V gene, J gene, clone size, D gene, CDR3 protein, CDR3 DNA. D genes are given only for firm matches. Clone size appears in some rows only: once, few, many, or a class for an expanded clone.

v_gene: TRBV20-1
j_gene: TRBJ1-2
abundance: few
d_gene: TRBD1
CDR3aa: CSARLGTGVGYTF
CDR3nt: TGCAGTGCGCGGTTAGGGACAGGGGTTGGCTACACCTTC

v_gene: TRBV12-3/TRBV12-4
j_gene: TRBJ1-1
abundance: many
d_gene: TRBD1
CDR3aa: CASSLGRGQNTEAFF
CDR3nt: TGTGCCAGCAGTTTAGGCAGGGGGCAGAACACTGAAGCTTTCTTT

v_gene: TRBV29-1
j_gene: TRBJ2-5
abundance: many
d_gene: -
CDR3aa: CSASARVTQYF
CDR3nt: TGCAGCGCGTCGGCCAGGGTGACCCAGTACTTC

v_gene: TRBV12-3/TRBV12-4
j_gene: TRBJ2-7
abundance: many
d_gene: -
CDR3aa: CASSVEDGRYEQYF
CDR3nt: TGTGCCAGCAGTGTCGAGGACGGGCGTTACGAGCAGTACTTC

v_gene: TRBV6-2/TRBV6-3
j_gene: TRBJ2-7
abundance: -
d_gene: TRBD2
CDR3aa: CASSYRRGRAYEQYF
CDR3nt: TGTGCCAGCAGTTACAGGCGCGGGAGGGCCTACGAGCAGTACTTC

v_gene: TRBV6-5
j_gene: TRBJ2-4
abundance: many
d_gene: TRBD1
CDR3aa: CASSSGQGGKNIQYF
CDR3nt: TGTGCCAGCAGTTCCGGACAGGGAGGCAAAAACATTCAGTACTTC

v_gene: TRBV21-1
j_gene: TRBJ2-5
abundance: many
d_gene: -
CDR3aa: CASSKAETQYF
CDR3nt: TGTGCCAGCAGCAAAGCAGAGACCCAGTACTTC

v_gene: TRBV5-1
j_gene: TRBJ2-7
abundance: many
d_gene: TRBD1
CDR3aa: CASRRQGTYEQYF
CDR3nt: TGCGCCAGCAGGAGACAGGGGACCTACGAGCAGTACTTC

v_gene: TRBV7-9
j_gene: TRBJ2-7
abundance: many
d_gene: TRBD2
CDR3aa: CASSKGLAGSSYEQYF
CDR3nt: TGTGCCAGCAGCAAGGGACTAGCGGGGAGCTCCTACGAGCAGTACTTC

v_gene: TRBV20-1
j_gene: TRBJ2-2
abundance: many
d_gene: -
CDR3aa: CSAAEGLTGELFF
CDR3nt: TGCAGTGCCGCAGAGGGTTTGACCGGGGAGCTGTTTTTT

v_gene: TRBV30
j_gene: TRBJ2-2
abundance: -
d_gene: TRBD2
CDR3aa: CAWSVRAGGSGELFF
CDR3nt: TGTGCCTGGAGTGTACGGGCGGGGGGGTCCGGGGAGCTGTTTTTT

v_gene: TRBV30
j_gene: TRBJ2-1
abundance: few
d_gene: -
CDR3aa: CAWSVLVSEQFF
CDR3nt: TGTGCCTGGAGTGTACTCGTCTCTGAGCAGTTCTTC

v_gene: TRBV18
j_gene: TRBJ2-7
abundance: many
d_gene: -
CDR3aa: CASSRLGHEQYF
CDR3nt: TGTGCCAGCTCACGGCTCGGGCACGAGCAGTACTTC

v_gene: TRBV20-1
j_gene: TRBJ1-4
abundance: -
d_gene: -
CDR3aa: CGASPAAQGVEKLFF
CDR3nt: TGCGGTGCTAGTCCCGCGGCACAGGGTGTCGAAAAACTGTTTTTT

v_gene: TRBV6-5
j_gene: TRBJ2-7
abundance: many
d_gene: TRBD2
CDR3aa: CASSYSQTSSYEQYF
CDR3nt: TGTGCCAGCAGTTACTCCCAGACTAGCAGCTACGAGCAGTACTTC

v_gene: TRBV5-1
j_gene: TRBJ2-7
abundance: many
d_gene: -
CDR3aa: CASGVGPYEQYF
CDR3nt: TGCGCCAGCGGGGTGGGACCCTACGAGCAGTACTTC

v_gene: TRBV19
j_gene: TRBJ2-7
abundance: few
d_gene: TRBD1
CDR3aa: CASSILQTGSLETVSYYEQYF
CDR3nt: TGTGCCAGTAGTATCCTGCAGACAGGGTCCCTAGAGACCGTCAGCTACTACGAGCAGTACTTC

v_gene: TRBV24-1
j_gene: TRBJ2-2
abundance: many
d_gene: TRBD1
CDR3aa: CATSDEEGTGIPGELFF
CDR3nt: TGTGCCACCAGTGACGAAGAGGGGACAGGGATCCCCGGGGAGCTGTTTTTT

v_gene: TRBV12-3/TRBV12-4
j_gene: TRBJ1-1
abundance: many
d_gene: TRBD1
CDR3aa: CASSLGQENTEAFF
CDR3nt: TGTGCCAGCAGCCTTGGACAGGAGAACACTGAAGCTTTCTTT

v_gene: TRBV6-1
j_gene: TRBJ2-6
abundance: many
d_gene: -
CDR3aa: CASRQKGTPGSGANVLTF
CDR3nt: TGTGCCAGCAGGCAAAAGGGGACCCCCGGCTCTGGGGCCAACGTCCTGACTTTC

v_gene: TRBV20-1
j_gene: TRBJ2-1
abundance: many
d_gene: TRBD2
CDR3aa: CSAPAGLAEYNEQFF
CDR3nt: TGCAGTGCCCCGGCGGGACTAGCGGAGTACAATGAGCAGTTCTTC

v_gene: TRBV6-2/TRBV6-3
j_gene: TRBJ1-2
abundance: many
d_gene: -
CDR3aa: CASSSDGRRNYGYTF
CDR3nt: TGTGCCAGCAGTTCAGACGGAAGAAGAAACTATGGCTACACCTTC

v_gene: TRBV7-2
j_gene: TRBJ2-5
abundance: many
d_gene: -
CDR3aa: CASSLFPLETQYF
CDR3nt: TGTGCCAGCAGCTTATTTCCGTTAGAGACCCAGTACTTC

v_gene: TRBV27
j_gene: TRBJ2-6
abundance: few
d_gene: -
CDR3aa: CASSWGNSGANVLTF
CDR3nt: TGTGCCAGCAGTTGGGGAAACTCTGGGGCCAACGTCCTGACTTTC